These 32 T cell receptor beta chains were sequenced from one sample in a study of T cells after yellow fever vaccination. TCRdb ran MiXCR on the 5' RACE reads and lists one entry per CDR3 protein. The table shows 450,000 to 550,000 distinct CDR3 sequences, with roughly 19% occurring only once. The sequences come from PBMCs, collected 15 days after the yellow fever booster vaccination. These receptors all come from a man aged 25 to 40 who received the YFV17D yellow fever vaccine.

This clonotype was seen a handful of times. The J gene is TRBJ1-1, the V gene TRBV7-2, with unresolved D. The CDR3 consists of 16 residues. Trimming stripped 0 bases from V and 0 bases from J, with 11 bases between. Germline CDR1 is SGHTA and CDR2 is FQGNSA. CDR3 nucleotide sequence: TGTGCCAGCAGCTTAGCGCCGGTGACGGTGAACACTGAAGCTTTCTTT. Translated, it gives CASSLAPVTVNTEAFF.

Only a few counts were recorded for this clonotype. The rearrangement uses TRBV20-1 and TRBJ2-7, with 8 nucleotides matching TRBD1. The CDR3 loop spans 13 amino acids. From germline, CDR1 is DFQATT and CDR2 SNEGSKA (reference sequence). J was trimmed by 5 bases and V by 3 bases; bases with no gene match: 6. The CDR3 spells CSASRTGRDEQYF. In nucleotides, the CDR3 is TGCAGTGCTAGTCGGACAGGGCGGGACGAGCAGTACTTC.

The sample holds a few counts of this clonotype. The V and J genes are TRBV20-1 and TRBJ1-1; 9 positions agree with TRBD1. The trim removed 6 bases at V and 9 bases at J, leaving 8 bases unmatched. The CDR3 runs to 12 residues. Germline V lookup: CDR1 DFQATT, CDR2 SNEGSKA (reference sequence). CDR3 in amino acids: CSAGQGLGKAFF. The CDR3 bases are TGCAGTGCCGGACAGGGGTTAGGCAAAGCTTTCTTT.

A few counts support this clonotype. CDR3 sequence: CASSLAKTYTDTQYF. DNA for the CDR3: TGTGCCAGCAGCCTCGCGAAAACCTACACAGATACGCAGTATTTT. J is TRBJ2-3 and V is TRBV7-2; D call uncertain. CDR1 is SGHTA and CDR2 is FQGNSA in the germline V gene. Between the trimmed V and J ends, which lost 5 bases and 2 bases, there was a span of 14 bases. CDR3 size: 15 residues.

This clonotype was recorded only once. The chain carries TRBV24-1 and TRBJ2-3; D is unclear. Trimming removed 5 bases from V and 3 bases from J, with 5 bases in between. The germline V gene has CDR1 KGHDR and CDR2 SFDVKD. The length of the CDR3 is 12 residues. The CDR3, as DNA: TGTGCCACCAGTGCAGGAACAGATACGCAGTATTTT. This codes for CATSAGTDTQYF.

The V and J genes are TRBV20-1 and TRBJ2-3; D gene uncertain. Trimming stripped 2 bases from V and 6 bases from J, with 12 bases between. The CDR3 is made up of 13 amino acids. Germline assignment: CDR1 DFQATT and CDR2 SNEGSKA (reference sequence). The CDR3 loop is CSARNGPVDTQYF. In DNA form, the CDR3 reads TGCAGTGCTAGAAACGGGCCTGTCGATACGCAGTATTTT.

The chain carries TRBV21-1 and TRBJ1-5. TRBV21-1 is classified as a pseudogene. The CDR3 is made up of 13 amino acids. This CDR3 is CASSKGQGQPQHF. The CDR3 region has the DNA TGTGCCAGCAGCAAAGGGCAGGGTCAGCCCCAGCATTTT.

This clonotype was observed a handful of times. J is TRBJ2-2 and V is TRBV12-3 or TRBV12-4; D is ambiguous. Trimming removed 8 bases at V and 0 bases at J, with 19 bases between. The CDR3 sequence is 17 residues long. Here the CDR3 reads CASGQRTLFANTGELFF. The CDR3 DNA reads TGTGCCAGCGGGCAAAGGACCCTTTTCGCGAACACCGGGGAGCTGTTTTTT.

The chain has TRBV20-1 and TRBJ2-7; D may be TRBD2 (6 bases). The CDR3 totals 14 residues. V lost 3 bases and J lost 3, with 15 bases in between. Germline assignment: CDR1 DFQATT and CDR2 SNEGSKA (reference sequence). The CDR3 nucleotides are TGCAGTGCTAGGGAGGGCAGGGTACACTACGAGCAGTACTTC. It specifies CSAREGRVHYEQYF.

This clonotype was seen a few times. V is TRBV12-3 or TRBV12-4 and J is TRBJ1-1, with D possibly being TRBD1 (5 bases). There are 14 residues in the CDR3. V lost 6 bases and J 3 bases, leaving 14 bases between the germline ends. The CDR3 protein is CASSPSRAHTEAFF. The DNA for the CDR3 is TGTGCCAGCAGCCCCTCCAGGGCGCACACTGAAGCTTTCTTT.

There are a few counts of this clonotype. The chain combines TRBV10-3 with TRBJ2-5, with 8 positions matching TRBD1. After removal of 3 bases from V and 5 bases from J, the junction contained 8 bases not matched to a gene. Germline V gene data show CDR1 as ENHRY and CDR2 as SYGVKD. The CDR3 spans 15 residues. The CDR3 coding sequence is TGTGCCATCAGTGACACCGGGACAGGTGGGGAGACCCAGTACTTC. Amino acid sequence: CAISDTGTGGETQYF.

V and J are TRBV5-4 and TRBJ2-3, with D uncertain. V was trimmed by 1 base and J by 4 bases, leaving 7 bases between them. The CDR3 covers 13 residues. CDR1 and CDR2 (germline): SGHNT, YYREEE (reference sequence). Written as DNA, the CDR3 is TGTGCCAGCAGCTTGTTAGAGGCAGATACGCAGTATTTT. Translating it yields CASSLLEADTQYF.

This clonotype appeared a few times. The rearrangement joins TRBV7-2 to TRBJ1-1, with no clear D. The CDR3 is 12 amino acids. V was clipped by 4 bases and J by 6 bases, with 9 bases between them. Looked up from germline, CDR1 is SGHTA and CDR2 is FQGNSA. The CDR3 DNA sequence: TGTGCCAGCAGCTCAACCTATCCTGAAGCTTTCTTT. Translation gives CASSSTYPEAFF.

This chain links TRBV12-3 or TRBV12-4 with TRBJ2-7; 7 positions match TRBD1. V trimming: 6 bases; J trimming: 6 bases; junction bases outside the gene matches: 14. This CDR3 comprises 15 residues. The CDR3 sequence is CASRGDREGAFEQYF. The CDR3 DNA reads as TGTGCCAGCAGAGGCGACAGGGAAGGGGCGTTCGAGCAGTACTTC.

V and J are TRBV15 and TRBJ2-1; 7 positions match TRBD2. Germline V lookup: CDR1 LNHNV, CDR2 YYDKDF (reference sequence). This CDR3 comprises 19 residues. V lost 0 bases to trimming and J lost 8 bases; unmatched junction nucleotides: 19. CDR3 bases: TGTGCCACCAGCAGAGACCTACTAAGTTGGACTAGGGTTGTCTATGAGCAGTTCTTC. This sequence encodes CATSRDLLSWTRVVYEQFF.

The V call is TRBV20-1, the J call TRBJ2-3; 7 bases map to TRBD1. The CDR3 has 13 amino acids. From germline, CDR1 is DFQATT and CDR2 SNEGSKA (reference sequence). V trimming: 3 bases; J trimming: 4 bases; junction bases outside the gene matches: 4. The CDR3 region is CSARTDRADTQYF. The CDR3 nucleotides read TGCAGTGCTAGGACCGACAGGGCAGATACGCAGTATTTT.

This clonotype was seen a handful of times. The chain carries TRBV7-9 and TRBJ2-5, with D unclear. The CDR3 runs to 15 residues. The germline V gene encodes CDR1 SEHNR and CDR2 FQNEAQ (reference sequence). V lost 2 bases and J 1 base, leaving 11 bases between the germline ends. The CDR3 is CASSLIAGSQETQYF. The CDR3 region has the DNA TGTGCCAGCAGCTTAATAGCAGGCTCCCAAGAGACCCAGTACTTC.

This clonotype was counted only a few times. The V and J genes are TRBV19 and TRBJ1-2, with 9 bases aligning to TRBD1. The CDR3 sequence is 12 residues long. Germline V gene sequence: CDR1 LNHDA, CDR2 SQIVND (reference sequence). V lost 5 bases and J lost 8; bases outside the gene matches: 3. In nucleotides, the CDR3 is TGTGCCAGTAGTGACAGGGGGAGAGGCTACACCTTC. Translation gives CASSDRGRGYTF.

A few counts support this clonotype. J is TRBJ2-3 and V is TRBV12-3 or TRBV12-4, with a weak D call TRBD1 (6 bases). The CDR3 consists of 14 residues. Trimming removed 2 bases at V and 5 bases at J, with 11 bases between. The CDR3 DNA is TGTGCCAGCAGTTTAACCTCAGGGGAAGATACGCAGTATTTT. Amino acid sequence: CASSLTSGEDTQYF.

This chain uses TRBV6-2 or TRBV6-3 with TRBJ2-1, with 10 bases identical to TRBD2. This CDR3 contains 14 residues. Germline trimming cut 8 bases from V and 2 bases from J; bases unmatched to any gene: 3. CDR1 is MNHEY and CDR2 is SVGEGT in the germline V gene. CDR3 protein: CASASGSPYNEQFF. CDR3 DNA: TGTGCCAGCGCTAGCGGGAGTCCCTACAATGAGCAGTTCTTC.

This clonotype showed up many times. J is TRBJ2-2 and V is TRBV12-3 or TRBV12-4; D not resolved. Trimming left V 6 bases short and J 6 bases short, with 8 bases between. CDR3 length: 12 amino acids. The CDR3 coding sequence is TGTGCCAGCAGCTTGTACCCCGGGGAGCTGTTTTTT. Translated: CASSLYPGELFF.

This clonotype has only a few counts. This chain uses TRBV12-3 or TRBV12-4 with TRBJ2-6; D is ambiguous. Trimming pared 0 bases from V and 0 bases from J, leaving 6 bases between. The CDR3 is made up of 16 amino acids. The CDR3 here is CASSLALGSGANVLTF. The DNA of the CDR3 is TGTGCCAGCAGTTTAGCGCTGGGCTCTGGGGCCAACGTCCTGACTTTC.

This clonotype was counted a few times. The chain links TRBV5-6 to TRBJ2-1, with 8 bases identical to TRBD2. J gave up 3 bases and V 0 bases, and 14 bases lay outside the gene matches. Germline CDR1 and CDR2: SGHDT and YYEEEE. CDR3 length: 19 residues. CDR3 sequence (DNA): TGTGCCAGCAGCTTGGCGGGGGGGTCCGAGACAAGGGTCTACAATGAGCAGTTCTTC. Translation: CASSLAGGSETRVYNEQFF. The whole variable domain, remainder taken from reference TRBV5-6 and TRBJ2-1, is DAGVTQSPTHLIKTRGQQVTLRCSPKSGHDTVSWYQQALGQGPQFIFQYYEEEERQRGNFPDRFSGHQFPNYSSELNVNALLLGDSALYLCASSLAGGSETRVYNEQFFGPGTRLTVL.

The chain links TRBV12-3 or TRBV12-4 to TRBJ2-1; 9 bases line up with TRBD2. The ends lost 5 bases at V and 5 bases at J; junction bases unmatched: 4. This CDR3 has 14 residues. CDR3 protein: CASSQTSGDNEQFF. The CDR3 coding sequence is TGTGCCAGCAGTCAGACTAGCGGCGACAATGAGCAGTTCTTC.

The gene calls are TRBV19 and TRBJ2-2; no reliable D call. This CDR3 comprises 14 residues. Trimming took off 4 bases at V and 1 base at J, with 7 bases between the two ends. CDR1 is LNHDA, CDR2 SQIVND, per germline (reference sequence). CDR3 sequence: CASSRVLNTGELFF. CDR3 coding DNA: TGTGCCAGTAGTAGAGTTTTGAACACCGGGGAGCTGTTTTTT.

The chain links TRBV12-3 or TRBV12-4 to TRBJ1-2; D is possibly TRBD1 (6 bases). The CDR3 extends over 13 amino acids. V shed 10 bases and J shed 7 bases, with 19 bases lying between them. The CDR3 region is CATSLGGVSGYTF. CDR3 bases: TGTGCCACCTCGTTGGGGGGCGTCTCTGGCTACACCTTC.

The rearrangement uses TRBV20-1 and TRBJ2-1; 9 nucleotides match TRBD2. Germline V gene lookup returns CDR1 DFQATT and CDR2 SNEGSKA (reference sequence). Trimming removed 2 bases from V and 5 bases from J; junction bases left unmatched: 10. This CDR3 has 16 residues. The CDR3 nucleotides are TGCAGTGCTAGATCAGCGGGAGGAAAGTTCAACAATGAGCAGTTCTTC. This sequence encodes CSARSAGGKFNNEQFF.

There are a few counts of this clonotype. The genes are TRBV29-1 and TRBJ2-2; D call uncertain. The CDR3 is 12 residues long. Per the germline V gene, CDR1 is SQVTM and CDR2 is ANQGSEA. The V and J ends lost 7 bases and 2 bases respectively, with 8 bases between them. As DNA, the CDR3 is TGCAGCGCCGAAGGAAACACCGGGGAGCTGTTTTTT. Its translation: CSAEGNTGELFF.

The rearrangement uses TRBV14 and TRBJ2-5; 7 bases map to TRBD2. The germline V gene has CDR1 SGHDN and CDR2 FVKESK. The trim removed 1 base at V and 3 bases at J, leaving 5 bases unmatched. The CDR3 has 15 amino acids. This CDR3 reads CASSQGASGKETQYF. The DNA for the CDR3 is TGTGCCAGCAGCCAAGGTGCTAGCGGAAAAGAGACCCAGTACTTC.

This clonotype was recorded a few times. V gene TRBV11-1 combines with J gene TRBJ1-1, with 8 bases aligning to TRBD1. J lost 3 bases, V lost 3 bases, and 15 bases had no gene match. Germline values: CDR1 SGHAT, CDR2 FQDESV (reference sequence). This CDR3 region has 18 residues. In nucleotides, the CDR3 is TGTGCCAGCAGCTTGAGGGTGCCTCGTAGACAGGGGCACACTGAAGCTTTCTTT. Translation gives CASSLRVPRRQGHTEAFF.

This chain links TRBV12-3 or TRBV12-4 with TRBJ2-5, with 7 bases fitting TRBD1. The CDR3 contains 15 residues. Trimming removed 3 bases from V and 6 bases from J; junction bases left unmatched: 10. The DNA for the CDR3 is TGTGCCAGCAGTTTCGGCGGCAGGGGGTCCAAGACCCAGTACTTC. It codes for CASSFGGRGSKTQYF.

This clonotype occurred a few times. The genes are TRBV10-3 and TRBJ2-7; 9 bases map to TRBD1. Germline-derived CDR1 and CDR2 are ENHRY and SYGVKD. Trimming took 2 bases from V and 4 from J; bases not matched to a gene: 3. This CDR3 has 14 amino acids. In DNA form, the CDR3 reads TGTGCCATCAGTGAGCGGACAGGGGATTACGAGCAGTACTTC. Residues: CAISERTGDYEQYF.